The clone carrying this TCR beta chain was picked up a small number of times. The antigen is not known. The record originates from a study of CD8 T cells in ankylosing spondylitis. TCRdb recomputed calls from the 5' RACE reads with MiXCR, one row per CDR3 protein. The sample includes under 950,000 distinct CDR3 sequences, roughly 19% of them seen just once. Study-level findings and limits: Seemingly distinctive of ankylosing spondylitis blood was a TCR beta motif formed by eight highly homologous variants.

The V gene end was trimmed by 6 bases and the J gene end by 1 base; junction bases not matched to a gene: 10. The length of the CDR3 is 16 residues. Germline-derived CDR1 and CDR2 are SGHVS and FNYEAQ. This TCR was sampled from a male donor with ankylosing spondylitis. The sample consisted of blood, either unsorted or a sorted T cell fraction (not recorded which). The rearrangement joins TRBV7-6 to TRBJ1-1, with TRBD1 matching 8 bases. This chain's CDR3 is CASSHPTGATNTEAFF. CDR3 bases: TGTGCCAGCAGTCATCCGACAGGGGCTACGAACACTGAAGCTTTCTTT.